These 26 T cell receptor beta chains were sequenced from one sample in a study of T cell changes during pregnancy in multiple sclerosis. Measured with immunoSEQ multiplex PCR; TCRdb has only the in-frame clones, and not every one. The table records approximately 35,000 clones, more than 75% of them present only once. The sequencing used CD4+ T cells from peripheral blood mononuclear cells, collected in the second trimester of pregnancy. The receptors were sampled from a female donor in good health, enrolled as a control in a pregnancy study.

The chain couples TRBV6-4 to TRBJ2-1; 14 nucleotides line up with TRBD2. The CDR3 totals 15 residues. V trimming: 8 bases; J trimming: 9 bases; junction bases outside the gene matches: 9. Germline V gene data show CDR1 as MRHNA and CDR2 as SNTAGT. As DNA, the CDR3 is TGTGCCAGCTCCTTGACTAGCGGGAGGGCCGTTGAGCAGTTCTTC. Amino acid sequence: CASSLTSGRAVEQFF.

The chain couples TRBV11-2 to TRBJ2-3; a weak D match, TRBD1 (5 bases). This CDR3 contains 14 residues. CDR1 and CDR2 (germline): SGHAT, FQNNGV. The V and J ends lost 1 base and 2 bases respectively, with 7 bases between them. The chain's CDR3 is CASSLVRATDTQYF. As DNA, the CDR3 is TGTGCCAGCAGCTTAGTCAGGGCCACAGATACGCAGTATTTT.

The table lists this clone with a count of one. The gene calls are TRBV19 and TRBJ1-1; unclear D gene. Germline assignment: CDR1 LNHDA and CDR2 SQIVND (reference sequence). Deletions cut 6 bases from V and 2 bases from J, with 13 bases between. This CDR3 region has 14 residues. Written as DNA, the CDR3 is TGTGCCAGTAGGAGTCCGGGGAACAACACTGAAGCTTTCTTT. Translation gives CASRSPGNNTEAFF.

The chain recombines TRBV7-6 with TRBJ2-3; 8 bases agree with TRBD1. The CDR3 spans 17 residues. CDR1 is SGHVS and CDR2 is FNYEAQ in the germline V gene. Unmatched junction bases numbered 14, after V lost 5 bases and J lost 4 bases. CDR3 bases: TGTGCCAGCAGCCGCGCGCCAGGGGGCATGGGGGCAGATACGCAGTATTTT. Translating gives CASSRAPGGMGADTQYF.

The genes are TRBV11-2 and TRBJ2-7, with 10 bases identical to TRBD1. The CDR3 contains 17 residues. Trimming removed 4 bases from V and 3 bases from J; junction bases left unmatched: 12. Per germline, CDR1 SGHAT and CDR2 FQNNGV. CDR3 DNA: TGTGCCAGCAGCTCCAACAACAGACAGGGGGCCTTCTACGAGCAGTACTTC. Translated: CASSSNNRQGAFYEQYF. Combining the CDR3 with reference TRBV11-2 and TRBJ2-7 gives the whole variable domain EAGVAQSPRYKIIEKRQSVAFWCNPISGHATLYWYQQILGQGPKLLIQFQNNGVVDDSQLPKDRFSAERLKGVDSTLKIQPAKLEDSAVYLCASSSNNRQGAFYEQYFGPGTRLTVT.

The CDR3 protein is CASSDPLGSNEKLFF. CDR3 coding DNA: TGCGCCAGCAGCGATCCTTTGGGCTCTAATGAAAAACTGTTTTTT. This chain links TRBV5-1 with TRBJ1-4; D is ambiguous. The CDR3 runs to 15 residues. Per the germline V gene, CDR1 is SGHRS and CDR2 is YFSETQ. The V and J ends lost 4 bases and 3 bases respectively, with 13 bases between them.

The chain uses TRBV9 and TRBJ2-5; 9 bases fit TRBD1. Unmatched junction bases numbered 6, after V lost 2 bases and J lost 4 bases. Germline CDR1 is SGDLS and CDR2 is YYNGEE. CDR3 length equals 15 residues. Here the CDR3 DNA reads TGTGCCAGCAGCGTCCCTACAGGGGGCACAGAGACCCAGTACTTC. Translating it yields CASSVPTGGTETQYF.

This chain links TRBV19 with TRBJ2-7, with 9 positions matching TRBD1. V trimming: 7 bases; J trimming: 0 bases; junction bases outside the gene matches: 7. Germline V CDR1 and CDR2: LNHDA, SQIVND (reference sequence). This CDR3 is 15 amino acids long. This CDR3 is CASTTGTGSSYEQYF. CDR3 bases: TGTGCCAGTACTACCGGGACAGGGAGCTCCTACGAGCAGTACTTC.

J is TRBJ2-7 and V is TRBV25-1; D might be TRBD2 (6 bases). The V and J ends lost 3 bases and 2 bases respectively, with 11 bases between them. CDR3 length: 14 residues. Germline V CDR1 and CDR2: MGHDK, SYGVNS. The CDR3 sequence: CASSDSGGTYEQYF. Here the CDR3 DNA reads TGTGCCAGCAGTGACTCCGGAGGGACCTACGAGCAGTACTTC.

This chain connects TRBV19 to TRBJ1-4; 7 nucleotides line up with TRBD1. V shed 3 bases, J shed 4 bases, and the junction held 5 bases outside the gene matches. Germline V gene lookup returns CDR1 LNHDA and CDR2 SQIVND (reference sequence). This CDR3 is built from 15 residues. CDR3 protein: CASSIRGTVNEKLFF. The CDR3, as DNA: TGTGCCAGTAGTATTCGGGGGACAGTTAATGAAAAACTGTTTTTT.

The genes are TRBV19 and TRBJ1-2; 7 bases fit TRBD1. CDR1 is LNHDA, CDR2 SQIVND, per germline (reference sequence). V trimming: 4 bases; J trimming: 4 bases; junction bases outside the gene matches: 3. The CDR3 spans 13 residues. The CDR3 region is CASSTRQGYGYTF. The CDR3 DNA is TGTGCCAGTAGTACTCGACAGGGCTATGGCTACACCTTC.

The chain combines TRBV19 with TRBJ2-2; 11 positions agree with TRBD2. V trimming: 10 bases; J trimming: 2 bases; junction bases outside the gene matches: 6. Germline CDR1 reads LNHDA; CDR2 reads SQIVND (reference sequence). CDR3 length equals 15 residues. CDR3 sequence reads: CATQLAGANTGELFF. CDR3 in DNA: TGTGCCACCCAACTAGCGGGAGCCAACACCGGGGAGCTGTTTTTT.

Regarding this clone: Other nucleotide sequences from this sample produce the same CDR3. The chain has TRBV9 and TRBJ2-2; TRBD2 matches 8 bases. The CDR3 has 15 residues. Looked up from germline, CDR1 is SGDLS and CDR2 is YYNGEE. J gave up 5 bases and V 4 bases, and 7 bases lay outside the gene matches. The CDR3 is CASSPSGRNTGELFF. CDR3 DNA sequence: TGTGCCAGCAGCCCAAGCGGGAGAAATACCGGGGAGCTGTTTTTT.

This clone turned up a few times. This chain connects TRBV6-5 to TRBJ2-1; TRBD2 might be the D (5 bases). V was cut by 6 bases and J by 2 bases, with 14 bases left in between. From germline, CDR1 is MNHEY and CDR2 SVGAGI. The CDR3 runs 15 residues. The CDR3 DNA follows: TGTGCCAGCAGCCCGACTCTCGGGGCCTACAATGAGCAGTTCTTC. Amino acids: CASSPTLGAYNEQFF.

This clone was counted a single time. The chain joins TRBV11-3 to TRBJ2-3; weak D call: TRBD2 (6 bases). CDR1 and CDR2 from the germline V gene are SGHNT and YENEEA. There are 17 residues in the CDR3. V lost 5 bases to trimming and J lost 0 bases, with 18 bases between them. CDR3 loop: CASSPNSPGGSTDTQYF. DNA of the CDR3: TGTGCCAGCAGCCCAAATTCCCCCGGGGGTAGCACAGATACGCAGTATTTT.

This chain connects TRBV7-2 to TRBJ1-2, with D maybe TRBD1 (5 bases). The V end lost 5 bases, the J end lost 3 bases, and 16 bases lay between the germline ends. Germline CDR1 and CDR2: SGHTA and FQGNSA. The CDR3 has 15 residues. CDR3: CASSPDVGGDYGYTF. The CDR3 DNA is TGTGCCAGCAGCCCAGATGTCGGGGGAGACTATGGCTACACCTTC.

This chain uses TRBV15 with TRBJ2-1; TRBD2 might be the D (5 bases). CDR1 is LNHNV, CDR2 YYDKDF, per germline (reference sequence). V was clipped by 3 bases and J by 9 bases, with 21 bases between them. There are 16 residues in the CDR3. The CDR3 DNA is TGTGCCACCAGCAGTTCTCTAGGGTCGGCGGGTGTTGAGCAGTTCTTC. It encodes CATSSSLGSAGVEQFF.

The chain uses TRBV30 and TRBJ1-2; D is undetermined. CDR1 and CDR2 from the germline V gene are GTSNPN and SVGIG (reference sequence). The CDR3 extends over 15 amino acids. V was cut by 4 bases and J by 7 bases, with 22 bases left in between. CDR3 sequence: CAWTHIQAMRGGYTF. As DNA, the CDR3 is TGTGCCTGGACCCACATTCAAGCTATGAGAGGTGGCTACACCTTC.

This clone has a handful of counts. The chain is built from TRBV7-2 and TRBJ1-1, with 7 bases that match TRBD1. Germline V CDR1 and CDR2: SGHTA, FQGNSA. The CDR3 has 14 amino acids. Trimming removed 4 bases from V and 4 bases from J; junction bases left unmatched: 6. The CDR3 region has the DNA TGTGCCAGCAGCTCTGTCAGGGGGAGCACTGAAGCTTTCTTT. Amino acid sequence: CASSSVRGSTEAFF.

The V and J genes are TRBV5-1 and TRBJ2-3; 9 positions agree with TRBD2. Trimming at V came to 5 bases and at J to 2 bases, leaving 12 bases not matched to a gene. The CDR3 is 17 amino acids. Germline assignment: CDR1 SGHRS and CDR2 YFSETQ. CDR3 residues: CASRYLGIAGATDTQYF. In DNA form, the CDR3 reads TGCGCCAGCAGGTATTTGGGAATAGCGGGAGCCACAGATACGCAGTATTTT.

The chain combines TRBV6-6 with TRBJ2-1, with 11 bases fitting TRBD2. CDR1 MNHNY and CDR2 SVGAGI come from the germline V gene (reference sequence). V trimming: 2 bases; J trimming: 5 bases; junction bases outside the gene matches: 5. The CDR3 runs 16 residues. The CDR3 DNA sequence: TGTGCCAGCAGTTACGGATTAGCGGGAGGGAACAATGAGCAGTTCTTC. Amino acid sequence: CASSYGLAGGNNEQFF.

The genes are TRBV5-4 and TRBJ1-4; D may be TRBD1 (6 bases). This CDR3 has 14 amino acids. The V gene lost 4 bases and the J gene lost 6 bases, with 13 bases spanning the gap. CDR1 SGHNT and CDR2 YYREEE come from the germline V gene (reference sequence). DNA for the CDR3: TGTGCCAGCAGCCCCCCAGGGGAACATGAAAAACTGTTTTTT. Its translation: CASSPPGEHEKLFF.

Remarks on this clone: A read error may produce the germline difference seen at one junction end. V gene TRBV13 combines with J gene TRBJ2-7; TRBD1 matches 8 bases. The CDR3 has 11 amino acids. Germline CDR1 is PRHDT and CDR2 is FYEKMQ (reference sequence). CDR3 bases: TGTGCCAGCAGCCCCCGACAGGGGCACAACTTC. Amino acid sequence: CASSPRQGHNF.

The chain links TRBV7-9 to TRBJ2-1; 10 bases align to TRBD2. V lost 1 base, J lost 8 bases, and 2 bases stayed unmatched. Germline V CDR1 and CDR2: SEHNR, FQNEAQ (reference sequence). The CDR3 contains 14 residues. CDR3 sequence (DNA): TGTGCCAGCAGCTTAGTGACTAGCGGGTATGAGCAGTTCTTC. Its protein product is CASSLVTSGYEQFF.

This clone is a singleton in its sample. The rearrangement joins TRBV29-1 to TRBJ2-5; TRBD2 agrees at 8 bases. The CDR3 is 13 residues long. V gave up 6 bases and J gave up 4 bases; unmatched junction bases: 7. Germline V gives CDR1 SQVTM, CDR2 ANQGSEA. CDR3 nucleotide sequence: TGCAGCGTGCCGGGCCTAGCGGGAGAGACCCAGTACTTC. Translating gives CSVPGLAGETQYF.

V is TRBV18 and J is TRBJ1-1; D remains ambiguous. Looked up from germline, CDR1 is KGHSH and CDR2 is LQKENI. V lost 3 bases, J lost 5 bases, and 13 bases lay in between. This CDR3 spans 14 amino acids. The CDR3 nucleotides read TGTGCCAGCTCACCGGCGGGCAGCGGGACTGAAGCTTTCTTT. The encoded protein is CASSPAGSGTEAFF.